This T cell receptor (beta chain) was documented in a study of blood T cells in healthy people across ages. Study results and caveats: Greater diversity and more naive CD4+ cells were seen in long-lived donors than in aged donors. In the absence of known donor CMV status, changes in expanded clonotypes were possibly confounded. Observed TCR beta diversity per million T cells went down as age went up. This fall followed a roughly linear course with age. Unsorted PBMC material precluded a definitive naive versus antigen-experienced comparison.

With a J-beta primer mix and a sample-barcoded 5' primer, a second PCR ran about 7 to 12 cycles. TCRdb processed the 5' RACE reads anew with MiXCR; each CDR3 protein has one entry. The sample has about 780,000 distinct CDR3 sequences, more than 35% seen once. Of note for this clonotype: The target antigen is unknown.

This receptor was identified in an elderly man in good health. Specimen: blood.

The CDR3 sequence: CASSFDGRGLNQPQHF. The CDR3, as DNA: TGTGCCAGCAGTTTTGACGGCAGGGGCCTCAATCAGCCCCAGCATTTT. The J gene is TRBJ1-5, the V gene TRBV12-3 or TRBV12-4, with D perhaps TRBD1 (6 bases). V lost 3 bases and J 3 bases, leaving 15 bases between the germline ends. The CDR3 contains 16 residues.